These 22 T cell receptor beta chains originate from one sample sequenced in a study of monozygotic twins with inflammatory bowel disease. Reprocessing the 5' RACE reads, TCRdb reports a single entry for every CDR3 protein and omits DNA. Found here are 420,000 or so distinct CDR3 sequences; the top ten clones hold approximately 2.3%. The sequenced material came from blood. These receptors came from a human donor with ulcerative colitis or Crohn's disease, or a healthy co-twin of an affected twin (not recorded which).

The chain combines TRBV3-1 with TRBJ1-3; TCRdb picks TRBD1, but there is no DNA to check that call. The CDR3 runs 19 residues. Germline-derived CDR1 and CDR2 are LGHDT and YNNKEL (reference sequence). The CDR3 reads CASSQATPPARGRGNTIYF.

The chain carries TRBV11-2 and TRBJ2-1; absent DNA, TCRdb's TRBD2 call cannot be checked. The CDR3 spans 16 residues. Germline lookup yields CDR1 SGHAT and CDR2 FQNNGV. This CDR3 reads CASSSYHGGTANEQFF.

The rearrangement joins TRBV9 to TRBJ2-1; the D call from TCRdb, TRBD2, cannot be confirmed without DNA. CDR3 length: 17 residues. The germline V gene has CDR1 SGDLS and CDR2 YYNGEE. CDR3: CASSGPPGREGSYEQFF.

This chain connects TRBV6-1 to TRBJ1-2; TCRdb picks TRBD1, but there is no DNA to check that call. Germline V lookup: CDR1 MNHNS, CDR2 SASEGT. The CDR3 spans 15 residues. The chain's CDR3 is CASSAGTGGNYGYTF.

CDR3 amino acids: CAISESLRGRSYEQYF. The chain links TRBV10-3 to TRBJ2-7; the D call from TCRdb, TRBD1, cannot be confirmed without DNA. The germline V gene encodes CDR1 ENHRY and CDR2 SYGVKD. The CDR3 loop spans 16 amino acids.

The chain joins TRBV5-1 to TRBJ1-1; TCRdb's assignment of TRBD1 cannot be checked, as there is no DNA. The CDR3 length is 15 residues. Germline loops: CDR1 SGHRS, CDR2 YFSETQ. CDR3 sequence: CASSFQPGGNTEAFF. The whole variable domain, remainder taken from reference TRBV5-1 and TRBJ1-1, is KAGVTQTPRYLIKTRGQQVTLSCSPISGHRSVSWYQQTPGQGLQFLFEYFSETQRNKGNFPGRFSGRQFSNSRSEMNVSTLELGDSALYLCASSFQPGGNTEAFFGQGTRLTVV.

This chain connects TRBV12-3 or TRBV12-4 to TRBJ2-3; TCRdb designates TRBD1, a call that cannot be tested without DNA. The length of the CDR3 is 14 residues. The CDR3 reads CAIEPPGQGDTQYF.

V gene TRBV25-1 combines with J gene TRBJ2-2; the TCRdb call, TRBD2, lacks DNA for checking. CDR3 length equals 17 residues. Germline values: CDR1 MGHDK, CDR2 SYGVNS. The CDR3 loop reads CASSAHGLASNTGELFF.

V gene TRBV7-2 combines with J gene TRBJ2-1; with no DNA, the TCRdb D assignment of TRBD2 cannot be verified. This CDR3 has 14 amino acids. CDR1 and CDR2 (germline): SGHTA, FQGNSA. The CDR3 is CASSGGGGYNEQFF. The full variable domain, rest sourced from reference TRBV7-2 and TRBJ2-1, is GAGVSQSPSNKVTEKGKDVELRCDPISGHTALYWYRQSLGQGLEFLIYFQGNSAPDKSGLPSDRFSAERTGGSVSTLTIQRTQQEDSAVYLCASSGGGGYNEQFFGPGTRLTVL.

J is TRBJ2-1 and V is TRBV12-3 or TRBV12-4; TCRdb returns TRBD1, unconfirmable since there is no DNA. The CDR3 consists of 15 residues. CDR3 in amino acids: CASTARQGRNNEQFF.

This chain's CDR3 is CASSLGLAGEKYF. This sequence joins TRBV5-1 and TRBJ2-7; TCRdb proposes TRBD2, but this gene call is untestable without DNA. Germline values: CDR1 SGHRS, CDR2 YFSETQ. The length of the CDR3 is 13 residues.

The rearrangement joins TRBV12-3 or TRBV12-4 to TRBJ2-1; TCRdb returns TRBD1, unconfirmable since there is no DNA. The CDR3 sequence is 16 residues long. The CDR3 is CASSLVRGMGYNEQFF.

The gene calls are TRBV30 and TRBJ2-7; TCRdb proposes TRBD1, but this gene call is untestable without DNA. The CDR3 extends over 16 amino acids. Germline CDR1 is GTSNPN and CDR2 is SVGIG (reference sequence). CDR3: CAWSPLGTSDSYEQYF.

V gene TRBV18 combines with J gene TRBJ1-1. The germline V gene encodes CDR1 KGHSH and CDR2 LQKENI. The CDR3 extends over 16 amino acids. The CDR3: CASSLKQGPMNTEAFF.

The J gene is TRBJ2-3, the V gene TRBV7-2; the D gene TCRdb calls, TRBD1, cannot be checked with no DNA. The CDR3 is made up of 16 amino acids. CDR1 and CDR2 from the germline V gene are SGHTA and FQGNSA. The CDR3 reads CASSRSGGTSTDTQYF.

CDR3 sequence reads: CANSYEPTGSSYNSPLHF. This chain joins TRBV6-5 and TRBJ1-6; TCRdb outputs TRBD1, but without DNA this stays unchecked. CDR3 length: 18 amino acids. Germline V gene lookup returns CDR1 MNHEY and CDR2 SVGAGI.

The chain is built from TRBV7-2 and TRBJ1-6; the D gene TCRdb calls, TRBD1, cannot be checked with no DNA. There are 12 residues in the CDR3. The germline gives CDR1 SGHTA, CDR2 FQGNSA. CDR3 in amino acids: CASRPVQGALHF.

V usage is TRBV5-1 and J usage is TRBJ1-1. Germline assignment: CDR1 SGHRS and CDR2 YFSETQ. The CDR3 is made up of 12 amino acids. CDR3: CASRKGNTEAFF.

J is TRBJ2-3 and V is TRBV25-1. Germline V gives CDR1 MGHDK, CDR2 SYGVNS. This CDR3 spans 12 amino acids. CDR3 residues: CASSEESDTQYF.

V is TRBV15 and J is TRBJ1-1; TCRdb's D gene call, TRBD1, goes unchecked for lack of DNA. Per germline, CDR1 LNHNV and CDR2 YYDKDF (reference sequence). The CDR3 loop spans 12 amino acids. CDR3 in amino acids: CATTTEGEFAFF. The full variable domain, with the rest looked up from reference TRBV15 and TRBJ1-1, is DAMVIQNPRYQVTQFGKPVTLSCSQTLNHNVMYWYQQKSSQAPKLLFHYYDKDFNNEADTPDNFQSRRPNTSFCFLDIRSPGLGDTAMYLCATTTEGEFAFFGQGTRLTVV.

The gene calls are TRBV4-1 and TRBJ1-3. Looked up from germline, CDR1 is MGHRA and CDR2 is YSYEKL. The CDR3 has 16 residues. The chain's CDR3 is CASSQELSISGNTIYF.

V is TRBV5-1 and J is TRBJ2-6. This CDR3 region has 15 residues. Per germline, CDR1 SGHRS and CDR2 YFSETQ. CDR3 sequence reads: CASSDDSSGANVLTF.